This T cell receptor (beta chain) was obtained from a study of T cell changes during pregnancy in multiple sclerosis. V dropped 6 bases and J dropped 7 bases, with 19 bases sitting between them. The V gene's germline CDR1 is LNHDA and CDR2 SQIVND (reference sequence). The CDR3 sequence is 14 residues long. TCRdb keeps only in-frame clones here, not all; method: immunoSEQ multiplex PCR. This table has 100,000 or so clones, about 90% appearing once. Sequences were derived from peripheral blood, sampled after pregnancy. The sequence was obtained from a female donor with multiple sclerosis, enrolled in a pregnancy study. The J gene is TRBJ2-7, the V gene TRBV19, with a possible D match to TRBD2 (5 bases). In DNA form, the CDR3 reads TGTGCCAGTAGCCTGACTCGACGGGGAGTGGAGCAGTACTTC. Its translation: CASSLTRRGVEQYF.